This entry lists 3 T cell receptor beta chains sequenced from one sample in a study of blood T cells in healthy people across ages. Sample-barcoded 5' priming and a J-beta primer mix drove a second PCR of roughly 7 to 11 cycles. TCRdb independently ran MiXCR on the 5' RACE reads; one entry per CDR3 protein. The table includes roughly 800,000 distinct CDR3 sequences, 55% to 70% detected once. Sequenced: blood. All receptors come from a man younger than 40 in good health.

A few counts support this clonotype. The chain links TRBV20-1 to TRBJ2-5; 9 bases are shared with TRBD2. Gene TRBJ2-7 matches the end of the DNA better, so the J call may be wrong. Germline-derived CDR1 and CDR2 are DFQATT and SNEGSKA (reference sequence). The CDR3 consists of 14 residues. The CDR3 is CSAISGRRGYEQYF. DNA of the CDR3: TGCAGTGCTATTAGCGGGAGAAGGGGCTACGAGCAGTACTTC.

The chain is built from TRBV13 and TRBJ2-3, with TRBD2 matching over 11 bases. J lost 5 bases, V lost 5 bases, and 12 bases had no gene match. Germline V gene sequence: CDR1 PRHDT, CDR2 FYEKMQ (reference sequence). This CDR3 comprises 17 residues. The DNA for the CDR3 is TGTGCCAGCAGCCTTTACCCACTAGCGGGAGCTGGAGATACGCAGTATTTT. Its protein is CASSLYPLAGAGDTQYF.

The genes are TRBV30 and TRBJ2-3; no clear D gene. The CDR3 sequence is 14 residues long. V shed 4 bases and J shed 0 bases, with 11 bases lying between them. CDR1 GTSNPN and CDR2 SVGIG come from the germline V gene (reference sequence). CDR3 sequence reads: CAWKKLSSTDTQYF. CDR3 nucleotide sequence: TGTGCCTGGAAGAAGCTATCTAGCACAGATACGCAGTATTTT.